Following are 18 T cell receptor beta chains from one sample sequenced in a study of cytomegalovirus exposure and HLA in healthy donors (dated by TCRdb to the late 2010s). Library preparation employed the immunoSEQ multiplex PCR assay. This is the immuneACCESS table as TCRdb keeps it, with only in-frame sequences that have V and J called. A part of the clones is gone; compared with another copy, unresolved V genes explain less than half, and the rest is unexplained. In all, the sample holds about 120,000 clones, and around 87% of those were seen once. The ten largest clones take up roughly 6.3% of the sample. The material sequenced was PBMCs. The receptor source for this set is a woman aged 18-29 years in good health and CMV-seropositive.

As for this clone: Its ends do not fully match the called genes, so a read error is possible. V is TRBV7-7 and J is TRBJ2-3; 8 bases are shared with TRBD1. CDR1 and CDR2 (germline): SSHAT, FNYEAQ (reference sequence). The CDR3 extends over 14 amino acids. CDR3: CASSPGRTGDTQYF. The CDR3 coding sequence is TGTGCTAGCAGCCCCGGGCGGACAGGGGATACGCAGTATTTT.

The chain has TRBV6-1 and TRBJ1-1; D is ambiguous. V dropped 6 bases and J dropped 1 base, with 9 bases sitting between them. The CDR3 runs 13 residues. Germline values: CDR1 MNHNS, CDR2 SASEGT. CDR3 sequence: CASRQNKNTEAFF. The CDR3 bases are TGTGCCAGCAGACAGAACAAGAACACTGAAGCTTTCTTT.

This clone was counted a single time. This chain uses TRBV7-2 with TRBJ2-6, with 11 bases aligning to TRBD1. V lost 1 base, J lost 5 bases, and 7 bases stayed unmatched. Germline CDR1 reads SGHTA; CDR2 reads FQGNSA. The CDR3 covers 18 residues. The CDR3 sequence is CASSLGEGQGARANVLTF. For the CDR3, the DNA is TGTGCCAGCAGCTTAGGGGAAGGACAGGGGGCTCGGGCCAACGTCCTGACTTTC.

The V gene is TRBV21-1, the J gene TRBJ2-7; the table's D call, TRBD2, was not checked against the DNA. TRBV21-1 is described as a pseudogene. The length of the CDR3 is 17 residues. For the CDR3, the DNA is TGTGCCAGCAGCACCCCGTATAGCGGGAGAGGGGATGACGAGCAGTACTTC. It specifies CASSTPYSGRGDDEQYF.

This clone was picked up a small number of times. The chain is built from TRBV5-4 and TRBJ1-2; D perhaps matches TRBD1 (6 bases). V was pared by 1 base and J by 8 bases, with 15 bases between. Looked up from germline, CDR1 is SGHNT and CDR2 is YYREEE (reference sequence). This CDR3 spans 14 amino acids. In nucleotides, the CDR3 is TGTGCCAGCAGCTTGTCCCTTGGACAGAGCGGCTACACCTTC. It encodes CASSLSLGQSGYTF.

V usage is TRBV30 and J usage is TRBJ2-5; no definite D call. V shed 5 bases and J shed 5 bases, with 9 bases lying between them. The CDR3 has 11 residues. The germline CDR1 and CDR2 sequences are GTSNPN and SVGIG (reference sequence). The CDR3: CAWDMLETQYF. CDR3 DNA: TGTGCCTGGGACATGCTGGAGACCCAGTACTTC.

A single count supports this clone. This chain joins TRBV5-6 and TRBJ1-1; 8 bases fit TRBD1. The ends lost 9 bases at V and 4 bases at J; junction bases unmatched: 8. Germline CDR1 and CDR2: SGHDT and YYEEEE. CDR3 size: 13 residues. CDR3 loop: CATPDREGTEAFF. CDR3 DNA sequence: TGTGCCACCCCGGACAGGGAGGGCACTGAAGCTTTCTTT.

This chain uses TRBV2 with TRBJ1-2; 7 bases agree with TRBD1. Germline V gives CDR1 SNHLY, CDR2 FYNNEI. This CDR3 spans 12 amino acids. The ends lost 7 bases at V and 8 bases at J; junction bases unmatched: 7. Here the CDR3 DNA reads TGTGCCAGCATCAGGGACAGTTTAGGCTACACCTTC. Encoded protein: CASIRDSLGYTF.

The chain combines TRBV5-6 with TRBJ1-2; TRBD1 matches 7 bases. Looked up from germline, CDR1 is SGHDT and CDR2 is YYEEEE. V gave up 5 bases and J gave up 5 bases; unmatched junction bases: 9. This CDR3 region has 14 residues. The CDR3 DNA sequence: TGTGCCAGCAGTCCGACAGGGAAAGGGTATGGCTACACCTTC. It translates to CASSPTGKGYGYTF.

The genes are TRBV28 and TRBJ2-3, with 9 nucleotides matching TRBD2. The V segment lost 1 base and the J segment 2 bases; nucleotides outside the gene matches: 13. The CDR3 loop spans 19 amino acids. The germline V gene encodes CDR1 MDHEN and CDR2 SYDVKM. The CDR3 nucleotides are TGTGCCAGCAGTTTATACCGAATTAGGACTAGCGATTCCACAGATACGCAGTATTTT. Amino acids: CASSLYRIRTSDSTDTQYF.

With respect to this clone: A read error may account for a junction end that differs from germline. The chain employs TRBV18 and TRBJ1-1, with no clear D. Germline-derived CDR1 and CDR2 are KGHSH and LQKENI. CDR3 length: 13 amino acids. Written as DNA, the CDR3 is TGTGCCAGCTCACCCCTGGAGAGAGGAAATTTGGTCTTT. As protein: CASSPLERGNLVF. The whole variable domain, filled in from reference TRBV18 and TRBJ1-1, reads NAGVMQNPRHLVRRRGQEARLRCSPMKGHSHVYWYRQLPEEGLKFMVYLQKENIIDESGMPKERFSAEFPKEGPSILRIQQVVRGDSAAYFCASSPLERGNLVFGQGTRLTVV.

The rearrangement joins TRBV11-2 to TRBJ2-1; 8 nucleotides line up with TRBD2. The J segment lost 7 bases and the V segment lost 2 bases, leaving 10 bases of the junction unmatched. This CDR3 comprises 16 residues. CDR1 and CDR2 from the germline V gene are SGHAT and FQNNGV. CDR3 coding DNA: TGTGCCAGCAGCTTATATCTGACCGGGGGGGCAAATGAGCAGTTCTTC. This sequence encodes CASSLYLTGGANEQFF. Drawing the rest from reference TRBV11-2 and TRBJ2-1, the complete variable domain is EAGVAQSPRYKIIEKRQSVAFWCNPISGHATLYWYQQILGQGPKLLIQFQNNGVVDDSQLPKDRFSAERLKGVDSTLKIQPAKLEDSAVYLCASSLYLTGGANEQFFGPGTRLTVL.

Concerning this clone itself: The same CDR3 is also encoded by other DNA sequences in this sample. The CDR3 spells CASSPLGQNTEAFF. CDR3 nucleotide sequence: TGTGCCAGCAGCCCCCTGGGACAGAACACTGAAGCTTTCTTT. The V and J genes are TRBV5-4 and TRBJ1-1; a possible D gene is TRBD1 (6 bases). The germline V and J ends were trimmed by 4 bases and 1 base, with 11 bases remaining between them. Germline lookup yields CDR1 SGHNT and CDR2 YYREEE (reference sequence). The CDR3 sequence is 14 residues long.

On this clone itself: The junction differs from germline at one of its ends, possibly a read error. The rearrangement uses TRBV18 and TRBJ1-4; D is unclear. This CDR3 is built from 15 residues. Germline loops: CDR1 KGHSH, CDR2 LQKENI. This CDR3 is CASSPNSLTYEKLFF. The CDR3 bases are TGTGCCAGCTCACCCAACAGCTTAACTTATGAAAAACTGTTTTTT.

The V call is TRBV4-2, the J call TRBJ2-1; 9 nucleotides match TRBD2. Trimming removed 0 bases from V and 4 bases from J; junction bases left unmatched: 1. CDR3 size: 15 residues. Germline V gives CDR1 LGHNA, CDR2 YNFKEQ. The CDR3 spells CASSQDLAGYNEQFF. CDR3 nucleotide sequence: TGTGCCAGCAGCCAAGACCTAGCGGGGTACAATGAGCAGTTCTTC.

The chain employs TRBV11-2 and TRBJ2-1, with TRBD1 matching 8 bases. V lost 6 bases and J lost 2; bases outside the gene matches: 6. Per the germline V gene, CDR1 is SGHAT and CDR2 is FQNNGV. The CDR3 length is 15 residues. This chain's CDR3 is CASRSTDRAYNEQFF. As DNA, the CDR3 is TGTGCCAGCAGATCCACGGACAGGGCCTACAATGAGCAGTTCTTC. Variable domain in full (rest from reference TRBV11-2 and TRBJ2-1): EAGVAQSPRYKIIEKRQSVAFWCNPISGHATLYWYQQILGQGPKLLIQFQNNGVVDDSQLPKDRFSAERLKGVDSTLKIQPAKLEDSAVYLCASRSTDRAYNEQFFGPGTRLTVL.

V and J are TRBV30 and TRBJ1-1, with D perhaps matching TRBD1 (5 bases). The germline V gene has CDR1 GTSNPN and CDR2 SVGIG (reference sequence). V was shortened by 0 bases and J by 7 bases, with 15 bases between the two germline ends. The CDR3 covers 14 residues. Here the CDR3 DNA reads TGTGCCTGGAGTGTAAATGGGGGGTACGATGAAGCTTTCTTT. The encoded protein is CAWSVNGGYDEAFF.

The genes are TRBV19 and TRBJ1-1; 8 bases agree with TRBD1. Losses at the gene ends were 3 bases for V and 3 bases for J; bases not matched to a gene: 12. Germline CDR1 LNHDA, CDR2 SQIVND (reference sequence). This CDR3 is 17 amino acids long. DNA of the CDR3: TGTGCCAGTAGTATGGGGGACAGGCCGCTAATGGACACTGAAGCTTTCTTT. It specifies CASSMGDRPLMDTEAFF.